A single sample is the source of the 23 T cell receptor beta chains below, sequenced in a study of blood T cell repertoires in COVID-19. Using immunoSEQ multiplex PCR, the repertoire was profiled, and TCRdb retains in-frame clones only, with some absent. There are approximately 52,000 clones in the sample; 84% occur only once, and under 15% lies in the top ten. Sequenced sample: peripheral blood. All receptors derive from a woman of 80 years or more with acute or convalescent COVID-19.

Written as DNA, the CDR3 is TGTGCCAGCAGCTTAGGCAGATCACACAGCGGGGGGGTAAAAGAGACCCAGTACTTC. Protein product: CASSLGRSHSGGVKETQYF. This sequence joins TRBV13 and TRBJ2-5, with TRBD2 matching over 10 bases. The CDR3 sequence is 19 residues long. Germline V gives CDR1 PRHDT, CDR2 FYEKMQ (reference sequence). J gave up 3 bases and V 0 bases, and 13 bases lay outside the gene matches.

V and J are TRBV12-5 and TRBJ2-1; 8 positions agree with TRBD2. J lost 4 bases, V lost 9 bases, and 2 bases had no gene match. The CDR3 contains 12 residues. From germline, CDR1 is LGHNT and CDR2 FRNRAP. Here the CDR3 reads CASCGGYNEQFF. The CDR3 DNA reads TGTGCTAGCTGCGGGGGGTACAATGAGCAGTTCTTC.

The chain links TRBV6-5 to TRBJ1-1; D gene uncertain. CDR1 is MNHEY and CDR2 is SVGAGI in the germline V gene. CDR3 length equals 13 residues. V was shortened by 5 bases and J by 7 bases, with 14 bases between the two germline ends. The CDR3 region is CASSPGPEGEAFF. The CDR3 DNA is TGTGCCAGCAGTCCGGGTCCTGAGGGTGAAGCTTTCTTT.

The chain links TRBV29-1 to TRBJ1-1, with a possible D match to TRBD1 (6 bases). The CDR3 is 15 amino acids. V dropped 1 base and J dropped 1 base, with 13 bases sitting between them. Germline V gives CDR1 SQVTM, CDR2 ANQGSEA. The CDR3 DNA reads TGCAGCGTTGAAGGTATCAGGGGCAGGAACACTGAAGCTTTCTTT. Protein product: CSVEGIRGRNTEAFF.

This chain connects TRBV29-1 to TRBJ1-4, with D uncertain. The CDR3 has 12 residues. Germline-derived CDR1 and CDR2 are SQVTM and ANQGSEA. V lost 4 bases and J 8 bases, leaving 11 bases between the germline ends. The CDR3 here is CSVGEVREKLFF. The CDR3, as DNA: TGCAGCGTTGGAGAAGTGCGGGAAAAACTGTTTTTT.

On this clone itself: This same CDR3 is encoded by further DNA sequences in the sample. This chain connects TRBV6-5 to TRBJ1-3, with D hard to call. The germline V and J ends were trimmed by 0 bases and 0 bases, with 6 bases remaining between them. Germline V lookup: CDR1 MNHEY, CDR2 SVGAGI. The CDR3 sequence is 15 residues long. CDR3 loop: CASSYSFSSGNTIYF. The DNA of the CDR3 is TGTGCCAGCAGTTACTCGTTCAGCTCTGGAAACACCATATATTTT.

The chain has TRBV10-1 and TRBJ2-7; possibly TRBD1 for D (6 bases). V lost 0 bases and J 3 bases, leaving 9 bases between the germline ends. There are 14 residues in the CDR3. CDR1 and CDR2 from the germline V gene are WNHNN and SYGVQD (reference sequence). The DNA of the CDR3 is TGCGCCAGCAGTGAGTCGGGGGCCAACTACGAGCAGTACTTC. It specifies CASSESGANYEQYF.

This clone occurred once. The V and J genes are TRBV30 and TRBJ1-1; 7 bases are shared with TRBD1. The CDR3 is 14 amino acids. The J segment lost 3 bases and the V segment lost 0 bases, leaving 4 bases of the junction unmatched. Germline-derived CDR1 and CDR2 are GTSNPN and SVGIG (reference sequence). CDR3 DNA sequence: TGTGCCTGGAGTGTACAGGGGAGTTACACTGAAGCTTTCTTT. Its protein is CAWSVQGSYTEAFF.

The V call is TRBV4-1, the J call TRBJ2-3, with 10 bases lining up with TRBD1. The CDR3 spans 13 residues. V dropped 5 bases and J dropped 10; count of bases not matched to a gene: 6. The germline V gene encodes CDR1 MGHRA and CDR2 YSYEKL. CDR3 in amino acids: CASSRPGQGPQYF. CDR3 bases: TGCGCCAGCAGCAGACCGGGACAGGGGCCGCAGTATTTT.

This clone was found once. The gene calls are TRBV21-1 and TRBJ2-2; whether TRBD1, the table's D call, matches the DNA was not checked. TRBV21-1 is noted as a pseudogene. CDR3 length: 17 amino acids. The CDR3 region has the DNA TGTGCCAGCAGCAAACCCCAGGCTCACGCGAACACCGGGGAGCTGTTTTTT. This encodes CASSKPQAHANTGELFF.

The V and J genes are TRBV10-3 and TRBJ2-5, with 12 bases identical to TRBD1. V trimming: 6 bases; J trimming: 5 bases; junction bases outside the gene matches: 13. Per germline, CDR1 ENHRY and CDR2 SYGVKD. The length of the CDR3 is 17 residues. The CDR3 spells CAISRGAGTGGVETQYF. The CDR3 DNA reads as TGTGCCATCAGCCGTGGAGCCGGGACAGGGGGCGTTGAGACCCAGTACTTC.

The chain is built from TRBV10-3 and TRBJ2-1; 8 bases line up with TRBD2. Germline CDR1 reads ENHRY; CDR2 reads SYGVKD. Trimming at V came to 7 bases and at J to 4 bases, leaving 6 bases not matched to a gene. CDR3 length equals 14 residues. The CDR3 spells CAIMGGGSYNEQFF. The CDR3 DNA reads TGTGCCATCATGGGCGGGGGGAGTTACAATGAGCAGTTCTTC.

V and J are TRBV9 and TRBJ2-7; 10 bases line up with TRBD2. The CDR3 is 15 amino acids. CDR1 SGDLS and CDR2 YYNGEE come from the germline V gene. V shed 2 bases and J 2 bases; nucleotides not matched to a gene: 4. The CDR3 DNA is TGTGCCAGCAGCGTCACTAGCGGGGCCCCCTACGAGCAGTACTTC. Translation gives CASSVTSGAPYEQYF. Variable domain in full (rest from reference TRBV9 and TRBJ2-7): DSGVTQTPKHLITATGQRVTLRCSPRSGDLSVYWYQQSLDQGLQFLIQYYNGEERAKGNILERFSAQQFPDLHSELNLSSLELGDSALYFCASSVTSGAPYEQYFGPGTRLTVT.

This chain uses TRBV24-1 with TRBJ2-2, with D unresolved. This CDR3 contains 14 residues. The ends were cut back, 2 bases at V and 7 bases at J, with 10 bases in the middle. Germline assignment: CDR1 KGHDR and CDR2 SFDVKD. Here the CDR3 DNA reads TGTGCCACCAGTGATTCCGGGTTTAACGGGGAGCTGTTTTTT. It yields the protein CATSDSGFNGELFF.

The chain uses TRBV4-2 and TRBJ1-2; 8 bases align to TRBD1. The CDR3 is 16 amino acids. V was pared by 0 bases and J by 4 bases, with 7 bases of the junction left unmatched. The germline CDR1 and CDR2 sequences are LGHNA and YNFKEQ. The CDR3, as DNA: TGTGCCAGCAGCCAAGAAATTAGTGGGACAGGCTATGGCTACACCTTC. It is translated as CASSQEISGTGYGYTF.

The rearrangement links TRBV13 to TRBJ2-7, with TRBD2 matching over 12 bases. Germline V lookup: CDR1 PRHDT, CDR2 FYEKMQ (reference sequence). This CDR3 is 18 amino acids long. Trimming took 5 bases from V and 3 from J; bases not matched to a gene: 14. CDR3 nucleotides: TGTGCCAGCAGCCAGGGGCCTAGCGGGGGGGCAACAAACTACGAGCAGTACTTC. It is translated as CASSQGPSGGATNYEQYF. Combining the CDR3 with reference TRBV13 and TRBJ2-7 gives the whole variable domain AAGVIQSPRHLIKEKRETATLKCYPIPRHDTVYWYQQGPGQDPQFLISFYEKMQSDKGSIPDRFSAQQFSDYHSELNMSSLELGDSALYFCASSQGPSGGATNYEQYFGPGTRLTVT.

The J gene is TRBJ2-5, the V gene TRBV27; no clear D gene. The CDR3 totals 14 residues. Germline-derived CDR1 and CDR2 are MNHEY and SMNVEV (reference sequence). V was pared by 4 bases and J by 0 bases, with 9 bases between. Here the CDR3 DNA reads TGTGCCAGCAGTTCCAGGCAATACCAAGAGACCCAGTACTTC. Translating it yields CASSSRQYQETQYF.

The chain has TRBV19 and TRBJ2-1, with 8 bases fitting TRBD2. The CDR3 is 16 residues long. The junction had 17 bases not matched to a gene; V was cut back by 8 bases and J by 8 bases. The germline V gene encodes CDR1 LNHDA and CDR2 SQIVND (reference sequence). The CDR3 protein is CASRAGGSGNSYEQFF. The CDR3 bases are TGTGCCAGTCGGGCGGGTGGTAGCGGGAATTCATATGAGCAGTTCTTC.

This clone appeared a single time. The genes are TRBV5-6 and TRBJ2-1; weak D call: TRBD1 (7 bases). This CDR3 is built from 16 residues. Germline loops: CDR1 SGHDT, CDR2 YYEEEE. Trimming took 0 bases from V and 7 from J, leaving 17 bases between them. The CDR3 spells CASSLGMEGATNEQFF. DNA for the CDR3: TGTGCCAGCAGCTTGGGCATGGAGGGGGCTACGAATGAGCAGTTCTTC.

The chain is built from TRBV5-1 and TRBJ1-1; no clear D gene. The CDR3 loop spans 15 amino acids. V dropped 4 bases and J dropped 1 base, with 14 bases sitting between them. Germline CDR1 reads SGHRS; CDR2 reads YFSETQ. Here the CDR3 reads CASSLRAGQNTEAFF. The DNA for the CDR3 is TGCGCCAGCAGCCTGCGAGCTGGGCAGAACACTGAAGCTTTCTTT.

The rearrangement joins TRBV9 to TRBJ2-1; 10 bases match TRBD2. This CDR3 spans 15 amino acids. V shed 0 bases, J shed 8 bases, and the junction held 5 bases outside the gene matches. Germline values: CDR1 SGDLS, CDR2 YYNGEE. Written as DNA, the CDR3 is TGTGCCAGCAGCGTAGGGAGCGGGGGGGCTCATGAGCAGTTCTTC. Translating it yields CASSVGSGGAHEQFF. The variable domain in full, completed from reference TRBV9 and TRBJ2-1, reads DSGVTQTPKHLITATGQRVTLRCSPRSGDLSVYWYQQSLDQGLQFLIQYYNGEERAKGNILERFSAQQFPDLHSELNLSSLELGDSALYFCASSVGSGGAHEQFFGPGTRLTVL.

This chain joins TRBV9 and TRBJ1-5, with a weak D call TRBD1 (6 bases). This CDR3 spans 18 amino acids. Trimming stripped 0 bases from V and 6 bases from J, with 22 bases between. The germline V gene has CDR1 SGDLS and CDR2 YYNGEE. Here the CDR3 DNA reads TGTGCCAGCAGCGTAGAGGCACTCGGGACACCCCTTCGTCAGCCCCAGCATTTT. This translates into CASSVEALGTPLRQPQHF.

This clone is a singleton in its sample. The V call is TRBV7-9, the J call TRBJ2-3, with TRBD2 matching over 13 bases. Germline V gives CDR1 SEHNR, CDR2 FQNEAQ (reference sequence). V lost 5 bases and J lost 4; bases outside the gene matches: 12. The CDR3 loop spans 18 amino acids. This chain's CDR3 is CASSTDWTSGGLADTQYF. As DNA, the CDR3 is TGTGCCAGCAGCACTGACTGGACTAGCGGGGGTCTTGCAGATACGCAGTATTTT.